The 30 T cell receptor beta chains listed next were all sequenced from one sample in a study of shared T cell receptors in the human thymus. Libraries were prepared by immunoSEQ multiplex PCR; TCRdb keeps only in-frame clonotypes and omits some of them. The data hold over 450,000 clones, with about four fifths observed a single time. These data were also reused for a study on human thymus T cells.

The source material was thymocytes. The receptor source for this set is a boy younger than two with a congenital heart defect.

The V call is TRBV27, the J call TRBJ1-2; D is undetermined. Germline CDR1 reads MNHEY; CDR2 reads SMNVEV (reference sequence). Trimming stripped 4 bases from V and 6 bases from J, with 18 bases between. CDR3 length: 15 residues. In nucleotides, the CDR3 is TGTGCCAGCAGTTCGAGCCCTGGGCCCGGTGATGGCTACACCTTC. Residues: CASSSSPGPGDGYTF.

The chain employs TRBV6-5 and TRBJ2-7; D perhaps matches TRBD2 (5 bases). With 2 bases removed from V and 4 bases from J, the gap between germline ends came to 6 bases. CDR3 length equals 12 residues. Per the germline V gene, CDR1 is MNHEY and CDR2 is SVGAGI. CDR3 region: CASSYGRYEQYF. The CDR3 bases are TGTGCCAGCAGTTACGGGAGATACGAGCAGTACTTC.

The CDR3 loop is CASSPDGSGNGDTQYF. DNA for the CDR3: TGTGCCAGCAGTCCCGACGGTAGCGGGAACGGAGATACGCAGTATTTT. The V and J genes are TRBV2 and TRBJ2-3; 8 bases are shared with TRBD2. The germline CDR1 and CDR2 sequences are SNHLY and FYNNEI. V lost 5 bases and J lost 5; bases outside the gene matches: 12. The CDR3 is made up of 16 amino acids.

The CDR3 spells CASSLYAAGELAKNIQYF. The CDR3 nucleotides are TGTGCCAGCAGCTTATACGCTGCCGGGGAATTAGCCAAAAACATTCAGTACTTC. The rearrangement joins TRBV7-2 to TRBJ2-4; a possible D gene is TRBD2 (5 bases). This CDR3 comprises 18 residues. With 2 bases removed from V and 0 bases from J, the gap between germline ends came to 17 bases. Germline V gene sequence: CDR1 SGHTA, CDR2 FQGNSA.

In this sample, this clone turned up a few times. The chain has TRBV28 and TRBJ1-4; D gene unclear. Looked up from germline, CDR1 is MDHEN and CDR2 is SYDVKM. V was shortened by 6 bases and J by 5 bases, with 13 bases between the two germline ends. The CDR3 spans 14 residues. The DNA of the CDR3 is TGTGCCAGCAGGGTGGTGGGCCGCAATGAAAAACTGTTTTTT. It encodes CASRVVGRNEKLFF.

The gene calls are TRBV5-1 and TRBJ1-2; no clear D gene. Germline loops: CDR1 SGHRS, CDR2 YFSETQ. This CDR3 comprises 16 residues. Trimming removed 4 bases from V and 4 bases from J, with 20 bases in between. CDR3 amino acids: CASSPAREVTVYGYTF. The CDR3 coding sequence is TGCGCCAGCAGCCCGGCGAGGGAGGTTACCGTCTATGGCTACACCTTC.

This chain's CDR3 is CASSSSGGRGYEQYF. CDR3 nucleotides: TGTGCCAGCAGCTCCTCGGGAGGACGGGGATACGAGCAGTACTTC. The chain recombines TRBV11-3 with TRBJ2-7; 7 nucleotides line up with TRBD2. CDR3 length equals 15 residues. From germline, CDR1 is SGHNT and CDR2 YENEEA. The V segment lost 4 bases and the J segment 4 bases; nucleotides outside the gene matches: 10.

DNA of the CDR3: TGTGCTAGTGGTCTACCGGGACTAGCGGGAGAAAGGGAAACCGGGGAGCTGTTTTTT. Translation gives CASGLPGLAGERETGELFF. The gene calls are TRBV12-5 and TRBJ2-2, with 14 bases fitting TRBD2. The ends lost 5 bases at V and 5 bases at J; junction bases unmatched: 13. The CDR3 consists of 19 residues. The germline V gene encodes CDR1 LGHNT and CDR2 FRNRAP.

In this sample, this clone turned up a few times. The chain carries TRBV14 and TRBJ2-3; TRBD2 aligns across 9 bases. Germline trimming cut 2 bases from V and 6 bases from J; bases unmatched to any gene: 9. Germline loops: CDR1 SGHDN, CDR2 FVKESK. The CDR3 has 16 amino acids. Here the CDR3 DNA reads TGTGCCAGCAGCCAACTAGCGGGGCAGGTGGGTGATACGCAGTATTTT. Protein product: CASSQLAGQVGDTQYF. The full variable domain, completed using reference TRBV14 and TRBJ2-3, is EAGVTQFPSHSVIEKGQTVTLRCDPISGHDNLYWYRRVMGKEIKFLLHFVKESKQDESGMPNNRFLAERTGGTYSTLKVQPAELEDSGVYFCASSQLAGQVGDTQYFGPGTRLTVL.

The CDR3 bases are TGTGCCAGCAGCTTGGCCGGGAGCTCCTATGGCTACACCTTC. It encodes CASSLAGSSYGYTF. The chain carries TRBV5-4 and TRBJ1-2; D uncertain. CDR3 size: 14 residues. Trimming took off 0 bases at V and 4 bases at J, with 10 bases between the two ends. The germline CDR1 and CDR2 sequences are SGHNT and YYREEE (reference sequence).

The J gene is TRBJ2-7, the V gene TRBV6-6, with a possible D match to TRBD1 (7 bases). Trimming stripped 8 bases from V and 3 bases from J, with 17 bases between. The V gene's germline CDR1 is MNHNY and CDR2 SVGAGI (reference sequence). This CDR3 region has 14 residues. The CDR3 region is CASDHRQGLYEQYF. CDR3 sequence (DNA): TGTGCCAGCGATCACCGACAGGGACTCTACGAGCAGTACTTC.

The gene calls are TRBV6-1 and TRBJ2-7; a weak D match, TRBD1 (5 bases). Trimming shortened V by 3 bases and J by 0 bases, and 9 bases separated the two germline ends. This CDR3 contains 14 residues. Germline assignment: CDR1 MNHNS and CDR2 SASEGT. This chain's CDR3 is CASSDRQPSYEQYF. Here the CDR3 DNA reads TGTGCCAGCAGTGATCGACAGCCCTCCTACGAGCAGTACTTC.

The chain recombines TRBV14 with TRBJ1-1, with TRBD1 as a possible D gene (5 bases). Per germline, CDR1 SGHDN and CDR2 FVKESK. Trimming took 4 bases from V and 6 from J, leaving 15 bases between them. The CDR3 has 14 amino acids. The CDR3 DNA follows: TGTGCCAGCAGCCCCCAGGAGGGGCGTCCTGAAGCTTTCTTT. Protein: CASSPQEGRPEAFF.

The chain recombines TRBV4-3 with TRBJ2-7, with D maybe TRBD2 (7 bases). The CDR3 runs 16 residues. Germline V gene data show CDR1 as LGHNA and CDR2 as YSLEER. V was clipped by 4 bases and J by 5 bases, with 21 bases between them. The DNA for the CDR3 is TGCGCCAGCAGCCGGGGGACAAAGACGGGGGGCCACGAGCAGTACTTC. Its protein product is CASSRGTKTGGHEQYF.

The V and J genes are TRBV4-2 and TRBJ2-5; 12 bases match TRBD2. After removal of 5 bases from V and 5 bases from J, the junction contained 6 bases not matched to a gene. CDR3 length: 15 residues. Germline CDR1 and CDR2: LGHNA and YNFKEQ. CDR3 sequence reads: CASSEGLAGRETQYF. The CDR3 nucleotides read TGTGCCAGCAGCGAAGGACTAGCGGGAAGGGAGACCCAGTACTTC.

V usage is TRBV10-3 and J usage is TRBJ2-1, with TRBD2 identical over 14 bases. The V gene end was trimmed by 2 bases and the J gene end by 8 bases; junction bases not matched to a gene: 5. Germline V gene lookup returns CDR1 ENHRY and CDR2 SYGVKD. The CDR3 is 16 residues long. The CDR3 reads CAISERGLAGEDEQFF. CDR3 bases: TGTGCCATCAGTGAGAGGGGACTAGCGGGAGAGGATGAGCAGTTCTTC.

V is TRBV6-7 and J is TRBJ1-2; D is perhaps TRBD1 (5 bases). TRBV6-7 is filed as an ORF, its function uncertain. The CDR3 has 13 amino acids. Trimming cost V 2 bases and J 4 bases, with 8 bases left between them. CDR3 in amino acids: CASSYRGLYGYTF. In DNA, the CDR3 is TGTGCCAGCAGTTACAGGGGCCTCTATGGCTACACCTTC.

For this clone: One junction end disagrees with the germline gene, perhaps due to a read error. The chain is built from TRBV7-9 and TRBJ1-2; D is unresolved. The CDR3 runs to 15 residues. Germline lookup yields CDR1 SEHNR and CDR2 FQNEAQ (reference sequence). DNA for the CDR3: TGTGCCAGCACCTTATTACAAAAGCGAAACTATGGCTACACCTTC. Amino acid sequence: CASTLLQKRNYGYTF. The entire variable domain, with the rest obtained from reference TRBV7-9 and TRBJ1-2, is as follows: DTGVSQNPRHKITKRGQNVTFRCDPISEHNRLYWYRQTLGQGPEFLTYFQNEAQLEKSRLLSDRFSAERPKGSFSTLEIQRTEQGDSAMYLCASTLLQKRNYGYTFGSGTRLTVV.

The CDR3 sequence is CAWSVSWTGDMKTQYF. CDR3 bases: TGTGCCTGGAGCGTGAGTTGGACAGGGGACATGAAGACCCAGTACTTC. This chain links TRBV30 with TRBJ2-5; 9 nucleotides match TRBD1. The CDR3 has 16 residues. Germline values: CDR1 GTSNPN, CDR2 SVGIG (reference sequence). Trimming cost V 3 bases and J 6 bases; bases outside gene matches: 14.

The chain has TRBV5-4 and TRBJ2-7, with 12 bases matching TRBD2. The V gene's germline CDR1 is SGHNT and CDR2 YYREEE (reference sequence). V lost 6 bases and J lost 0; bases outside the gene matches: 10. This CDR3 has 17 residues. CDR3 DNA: TGTGCCAGCACCAAGGGCCTAGCGGGAGGGAACTCCTACGAGCAGTACTTC. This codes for CASTKGLAGGNSYEQYF.

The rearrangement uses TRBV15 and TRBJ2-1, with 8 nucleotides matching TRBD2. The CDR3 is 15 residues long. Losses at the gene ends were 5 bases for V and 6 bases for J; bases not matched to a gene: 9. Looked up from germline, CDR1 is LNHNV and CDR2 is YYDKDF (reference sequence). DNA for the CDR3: TGTGCCACCAGCTCGGCAGCGGGAGATAGCAATGAGCAGTTCTTC. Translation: CATSSAAGDSNEQFF. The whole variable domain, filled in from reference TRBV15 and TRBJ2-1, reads DAMVIQNPRYQVTQFGKPVTLSCSQTLNHNVMYWYQQKSSQAPKLLFHYYDKDFNNEADTPDNFQSRRPNTSFCFLDIRSPGLGDTAMYLCATSSAAGDSNEQFFGPGTRLTVL.

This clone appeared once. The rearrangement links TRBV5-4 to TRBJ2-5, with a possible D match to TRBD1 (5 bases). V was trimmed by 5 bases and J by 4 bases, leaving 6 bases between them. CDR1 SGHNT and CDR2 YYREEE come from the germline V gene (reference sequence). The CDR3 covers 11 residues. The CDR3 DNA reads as TGTGCCAGCAGTGGGGCAGAGACCCAGTACTTC. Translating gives CASSGAETQYF. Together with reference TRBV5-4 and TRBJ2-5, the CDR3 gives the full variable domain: ETGVTQSPTHLIKTRGQQVTLRCSSQSGHNTVSWYQQALGQGPQFIFQYYREEENGRGNFPPRFSGLQFPNYSSELNVNALELDDSALYLCASSGAETQYFGPGTRLLVL.

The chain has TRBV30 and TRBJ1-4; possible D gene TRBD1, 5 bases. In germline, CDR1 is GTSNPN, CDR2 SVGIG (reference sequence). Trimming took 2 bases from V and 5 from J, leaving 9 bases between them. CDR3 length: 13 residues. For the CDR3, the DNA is TGTGCCTGGAGTCTCCGACAGAATGAAAAACTGTTTTTT. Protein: CAWSLRQNEKLFF. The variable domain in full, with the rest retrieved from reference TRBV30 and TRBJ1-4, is SQTIHQWPATLVQPVGSPLSLECTVEGTSNPNLYWYRQAAGRGLQLLFYSVGIGQISSEVPQNLSASRPQDRQFILSSKKLLLSDSGFYLCAWSLRQNEKLFFGSGTQLSVL.

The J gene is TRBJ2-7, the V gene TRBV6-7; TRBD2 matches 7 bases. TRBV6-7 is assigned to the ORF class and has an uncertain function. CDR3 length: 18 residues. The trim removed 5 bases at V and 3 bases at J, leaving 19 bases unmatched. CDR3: CASSGTKGPGLLDYEQYF. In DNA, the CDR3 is TGTGCCAGCAGTGGGACTAAGGGGCCGGGACTCCTAGACTACGAGCAGTACTTC.

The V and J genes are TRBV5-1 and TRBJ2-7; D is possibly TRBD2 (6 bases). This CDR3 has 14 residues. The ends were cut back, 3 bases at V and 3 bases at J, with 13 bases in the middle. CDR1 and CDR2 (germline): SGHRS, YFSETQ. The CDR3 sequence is CASSSGTRIYEQYF. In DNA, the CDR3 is TGCGCCAGCAGCTCGGGGACTCGGATCTACGAGCAGTACTTC.

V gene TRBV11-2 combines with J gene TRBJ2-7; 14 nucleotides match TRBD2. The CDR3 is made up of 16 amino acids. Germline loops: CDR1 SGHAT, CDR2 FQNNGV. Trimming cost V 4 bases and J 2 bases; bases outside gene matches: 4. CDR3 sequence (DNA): TGTGCCAGCAGCTCGGGACTAGCGGGAGCGCCCTACGAGCAGTACTTC. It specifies CASSSGLAGAPYEQYF.

The CDR3 sequence: CSAHIGDEQFF. As DNA, the CDR3 is TGCAGTGCTCACATCGGGGATGAGCAGTTCTTC. The rearrangement joins TRBV20-1 to TRBJ2-1; D possibly corresponds to TRBD2 (5 bases). The CDR3 has 11 amino acids. The germline gives CDR1 DFQATT, CDR2 SNEGSKA (reference sequence). Between the trimmed V and J ends, which lost 5 bases and 8 bases, there was a span of 10 bases.

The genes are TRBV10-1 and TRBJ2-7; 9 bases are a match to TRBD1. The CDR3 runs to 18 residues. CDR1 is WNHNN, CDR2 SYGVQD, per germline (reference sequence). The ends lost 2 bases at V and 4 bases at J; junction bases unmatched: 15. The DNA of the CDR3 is TGCGCCAGCAGTGAGGACATCACAGGGGGCTTATCGAGATACGAGCAGTACTTC. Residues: CASSEDITGGLSRYEQYF.

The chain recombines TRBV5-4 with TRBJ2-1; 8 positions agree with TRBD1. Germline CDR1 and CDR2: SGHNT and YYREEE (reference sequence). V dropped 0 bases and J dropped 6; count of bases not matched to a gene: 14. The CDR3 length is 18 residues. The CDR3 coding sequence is TGTGCCAGCAGCTTGGAAGAAGAAGAGGACAGGGTCGGCAATGAGCAGTTCTTC. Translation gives CASSLEEEEDRVGNEQFF.

The CDR3: CAWTRDSLYNEQFF. DNA for the CDR3: TGTGCCTGGACCCGGGACAGTCTCTACAATGAGCAGTTCTTC. The chain employs TRBV30 and TRBJ2-1; TRBD1 matches at 7 bases. This CDR3 has 14 amino acids. Germline V lookup: CDR1 GTSNPN, CDR2 SVGIG (reference sequence). The trim removed 4 bases at V and 3 bases at J, leaving 6 bases unmatched.